The 16 T cell receptor beta chains below were found in one sample sequenced in a study of T-cell reconstitution after alpha-beta-depleted transplantation in children. TCRbeta library preparation incorporated unique molecular identifiers. In TCRdb, the PCR reads were re-called with MiXCR into one record per CDR3 protein. Of approximately 350,000 distinct CDR3 sequences listed, 9% to 12% are singletons. Here the sequenced sample was PBMCs from the stem cell graft donor, taken from the stem cell graft. Receptors originate from a human donor who donated a stem cell graft to a child with acute lymphoblastic leukemia.

The genes are TRBV9 and TRBJ1-2; 9 bases are a match to TRBD1. Germline trimming cut 4 bases from V and 8 bases from J; bases unmatched to any gene: 6. The CDR3 has 13 amino acids. Germline V gene sequence: CDR1 SGDLS, CDR2 YYNGEE. CDR3 in DNA: TGTGCCAGCAGCTCCCGGGACAGGGTAGGCTACACCTTC. It encodes CASSSRDRVGYTF.

The chain uses TRBV7-9 and TRBJ1-1; 7 bases are shared with TRBD1. The CDR3 consists of 13 residues. The ends lost 5 bases at V and 4 bases at J; junction bases unmatched: 4. The germline V gene has CDR1 SEHNR and CDR2 FQNEAQ (reference sequence). The CDR3 DNA follows: TGTGCCAGCAGCGCCCCAGGGGGCACTGAAGCTTTCTTT. This translates into CASSAPGGTEAFF.

This clonotype has a handful of counts. The V and J genes are TRBV24-1 and TRBJ2-1, with D possibly matching TRBD1 (5 bases). The CDR3 loop spans 14 amino acids. Trimming stripped 9 bases from V and 2 bases from J, with 13 bases between. Germline V gives CDR1 KGHDR, CDR2 SFDVKD. CDR3 loop: CATQGRGTYNEQFF. CDR3 DNA: TGTGCCACCCAGGGAAGGGGCACCTACAATGAGCAGTTCTTC.

The chain joins TRBV4-1 to TRBJ2-5; 7 bases fit TRBD2. The CDR3 loop spans 17 amino acids. Germline trimming cut 0 bases from V and 3 bases from J; bases unmatched to any gene: 10. Germline-derived CDR1 and CDR2 are MGHRA and YSYEKL. CDR3 in DNA: TGCGCCAGCAGCCAAGAGGTCGCGGGAGCGCCCAAAGAGACCCAGTACTTC. Protein product: CASSQEVAGAPKETQYF.

Many counts were recorded for this clonotype. The gene calls are TRBV6-5 and TRBJ2-3; D is possibly TRBD1 (6 bases). The CDR3 has 13 amino acids. Trimming took off 6 bases at V and 5 bases at J, with 12 bases between the two ends. CDR1 is MNHEY, CDR2 SVGAGI, per germline. The DNA of the CDR3 is TGTGCCAGCAGGATCGTACAGGGAGATACGCAGTATTTT. Its protein product is CASRIVQGDTQYF.

The chain has TRBV5-1 and TRBJ1-2; 10 nucleotides agree with TRBD1. Germline V gives CDR1 SGHRS, CDR2 YFSETQ. V lost 0 bases and J lost 5; bases outside the gene matches: 7. The CDR3 has 16 residues. CDR3 nucleotides: TGCGCCAGCAGCTTGGAATCCCGGACAGGGGGATATGGCTACACCTTC. Protein: CASSLESRTGGYGYTF.

This clonotype showed up many times. The chain is built from TRBV5-1 and TRBJ2-7; D possibly uses TRBD1 or TRBD2 (7 bases each). There are 16 residues in the CDR3. V was trimmed by 3 bases and J by 4 bases, leaving 20 bases between them. CDR1 is SGHRS and CDR2 is YFSETQ in the germline V gene. The CDR3 sequence is CASSSGGRTGRYEQYF. DNA for the CDR3: TGCGCCAGCAGCTCGGGGGGAAGGACAGGACGATACGAGCAGTACTTC. Combining the CDR3 with reference TRBV5-1 and TRBJ2-7 gives the whole variable domain KAGVTQTPRYLIKTRGQQVTLSCSPISGHRSVSWYQQTPGQGLQFLFEYFSETQRNKGNFPGRFSGRQFSNSRSEMNVSTLELGDSALYLCASSSGGRTGRYEQYFGPGTRLTVT.

The CDR3 DNA is TGTGCCAGCAGTTCCCCTCCGGGGGGGAGAGTGAGGACAGATACGCAGTATTTT. Protein: CASSSPPGGRVRTDTQYF. The V and J genes are TRBV28 and TRBJ2-3; 8 bases line up with TRBD2. This CDR3 spans 18 amino acids. After removal of 4 bases from V and 3 bases from J, the junction contained 15 bases not matched to a gene. Germline loops: CDR1 MDHEN, CDR2 SYDVKM.

This clonotype was observed a handful of times. The junction and the germline gene differ at one end; a read error may be behind it. The J gene is TRBJ2-1, the V gene TRBV7-7; D perhaps matches TRBD2 (5 bases). This CDR3 has 17 amino acids. CDR1 and CDR2 from the germline V gene are SSHAT and FNYEAQ (reference sequence). The CDR3 loop is CASSLAWPPKPYNEQFF. In DNA form, the CDR3 reads TGTGCTAGCAGCTTAGCGTGGCCCCCGAAGCCCTACAATGAGCAGTTCTTC.

This clonotype was seen ten or more times. The chain is built from TRBV10-3 and TRBJ2-5, with D unclear. Germline V gene lookup returns CDR1 ENHRY and CDR2 SYGVKD. V was trimmed by 4 bases and J by 4 bases, leaving 10 bases between them. This CDR3 comprises 13 residues. The CDR3 nucleotides read TGTGCCATCAGTGTACCGGGCGGAGAGACCCAGTACTTC. This translates into CAISVPGGETQYF.

This clonotype was recorded at least ten times. V gene TRBV7-2 combines with J gene TRBJ2-3; tentative D call: TRBD2 (6 bases). The V and J ends lost 7 bases and 0 bases respectively, with 17 bases between them. The CDR3 covers 16 residues. CDR1 SGHTA and CDR2 FQGNSA come from the germline V gene. The DNA for the CDR3 is TGTGCCAGCACCCCCGTGGACTACCATAGCACAGATACGCAGTATTTT. Translation: CASTPVDYHSTDTQYF.

This clonotype was seen more than once but under ten times. The chain uses TRBV28 and TRBJ2-2; D is uncertain. V was shortened by 11 bases and J by 6 bases, with 13 bases between the two germline ends. Germline CDR1 is MDHEN and CDR2 is SYDVKM. This CDR3 region has 12 residues. The CDR3 region has the DNA TGTGCCGGTAAAACAGAACCCGGGGAGCTGTTTTTT. It specifies CAGKTEPGELFF.

This clonotype was picked up a small number of times. This chain joins TRBV12-3 or TRBV12-4 and TRBJ1-2; D unresolved. V was cut by 10 bases and J by 4 bases, with 25 bases left in between. The CDR3 loop spans 16 amino acids. CDR3 bases: TGTGCCACCCAAGAACCGGACGCCCCTCCGGGCTATGGCTACACCTTC. Its translation is CATQEPDAPPGYGYTF.

The genes are TRBV12-3 or TRBV12-4 and TRBJ1-2; the match to TRBD1 covers 7 bases. The CDR3 extends over 12 amino acids. The V and J ends lost 7 bases and 6 bases, in that order; junction bases with no gene match: 5. The CDR3 DNA reads TGTGCCAGCACCACAACAGGGGATGGCTACACCTTC. This codes for CASTTTGDGYTF.

The genes are TRBV7-9 and TRBJ2-3, with TRBD2 as a possible D gene (6 bases). The CDR3 runs 17 residues. Germline V gives CDR1 SEHNR, CDR2 FQNEAQ (reference sequence). Trimming removed 2 bases from V and 2 bases from J, with 17 bases in between. The CDR3 DNA reads TGTGCCAGCAGCTTATTTGCTCGGGGGAGAGTCACAGATACGCAGTATTTT. It translates to CASSLFARGRVTDTQYF.

The V and J genes are TRBV29-1 and TRBJ2-3; weak D call: TRBD1 (5 bases). Germline V CDR1 and CDR2: SQVTM, ANQGSEA. The CDR3 totals 15 residues. Deletions cut 3 bases from V and 0 bases from J, with 13 bases between. CDR3 protein: CSVDRLGQSTDTQYF. CDR3 coding DNA: TGCAGCGTTGATCGGCTGGGGCAGAGCACAGATACGCAGTATTTT.